This passage covers 17 T cell receptor beta chains from one sample sequenced in a study of blood T cell repertoires in COVID-19. Only in-frame clones appear in the TCRdb table, and some are missing; sequencing was by immunoSEQ multiplex PCR. The table records some 190,000 clones, around 85% of them present only once. The sample taken for sequencing was peripheral blood. All receptors come from a woman aged 50 to 60 with acute or convalescent COVID-19.

The rearrangement uses TRBV29-1 and TRBJ2-7; 9 nucleotides match TRBD1. Germline values: CDR1 SQVTM, CDR2 ANQGSEA. V was pared by 7 bases and J by 2 bases, with 12 bases of the junction left unmatched. The CDR3 is 15 amino acids. The CDR3 here is CSANNRQGGTYEQYF. For the CDR3, the DNA is TGCAGCGCAAACAATCGACAGGGGGGGACCTACGAGCAGTACTTC.

The chain is built from TRBV18 and TRBJ1-1; weak D call: TRBD1 (6 bases). The V end lost 3 bases, the J end lost 4 bases, and 12 bases lay between the germline ends. The germline gives CDR1 KGHSH, CDR2 LQKENI. The CDR3 covers 14 residues. The CDR3: CASSPTGWGTEAFF. The CDR3 DNA reads TGTGCCAGCTCACCCACAGGGTGGGGCACTGAAGCTTTCTTT.

CDR3 sequence: CATSASLETGDGYTF. The CDR3 bases are TGTGCCACCAGTGCCTCCTTGGAGACGGGGGATGGCTACACCTTC. The V call is TRBV24-1, the J call TRBJ1-2, with D possibly matching TRBD1 (5 bases). Germline-derived CDR1 and CDR2 are KGHDR and SFDVKD. V lost 5 bases and J 6 bases, leaving 18 bases between the germline ends. This CDR3 is built from 15 residues.

The chain has TRBV7-8 and TRBJ1-1; D gene ambiguous. The CDR3 has 15 residues. Trimming cost V 5 bases and J 2 bases, with 15 bases left between them. CDR1 and CDR2 from the germline V gene are SGHVS and FQNEAQ. The CDR3, as DNA: TGTGCCAGCAGCCCCGATGAGATGACAAACACTGAAGCTTTCTTT. Amino acid sequence: CASSPDEMTNTEAFF.

This CDR3 is CASSLTGAASSGYTF. The CDR3 DNA reads as TGTGCCAGCAGCTTAACAGGGGCCGCGTCGTCGGGCTACACCTTC. V is TRBV7-6 and J is TRBJ1-2, with TRBD1 matching 7 bases. Germline-derived CDR1 and CDR2 are SGHVS and FNYEAQ. V gave up 2 bases and J gave up 8 bases; unmatched junction bases: 11. The CDR3 is 15 residues long.

This chain connects TRBV3-1 (or the pseudogene TRBV3-2) to TRBJ2-5, with 8 bases lining up with TRBD2. With 4 bases clipped from V and 4 bases from J, the junction kept 14 bases outside the gene matches. This CDR3 has 17 residues. Germline V lookup: CDR1 LGHDT, CDR2 YNNKEL (reference sequence). The CDR3 loop is CASSRSGTSFSAETQYF. The CDR3 nucleotides read TGTGCCAGCAGCCGTAGCGGGACTTCATTTAGTGCAGAGACCCAGTACTTC.

This clone was recorded a few times. The rearrangement uses TRBV7-9 and TRBJ1-2; D is uncertain. Trimming removed 5 bases at V and 4 bases at J, with 11 bases between. The CDR3 is made up of 13 amino acids. Germline CDR1 reads SEHNR; CDR2 reads FQNEAQ (reference sequence). CDR3 in amino acids: CASSPGAGYGYTF. CDR3 DNA sequence: TGTGCCAGCAGCCCAGGCGCGGGCTATGGCTACACCTTC.

The genes are TRBV7-9 and TRBJ1-2; TRBD1 might be the D (5 bases). Trimming removed 8 bases at V and 4 bases at J, with 20 bases between. Germline lookup yields CDR1 SEHNR and CDR2 FQNEAQ (reference sequence). The CDR3 is made up of 15 amino acids. This CDR3 is CASGIGAGRLYGYTF. In nucleotides, the CDR3 is TGTGCCAGCGGAATAGGGGCGGGACGGCTCTATGGCTACACCTTC.

Comment on this clone: This sample also contains other DNA sequences that code for the same CDR3. J is TRBJ1-2 and V is TRBV5-6; D is unclear. This CDR3 is built from 15 residues. Germline V gene sequence: CDR1 SGHDT, CDR2 YYEEEE. Trimming removed 4 bases from V and 5 bases from J, with 18 bases in between. The CDR3 DNA reads TGTGCCAGCAGCCTAATACCGGAGACCTCATATGGCTACACCTTC. It translates to CASSLIPETSYGYTF.

This clone was seen more than once but under ten times. V is TRBV9 and J is TRBJ1-1; TRBD1 matches 9 bases. The V gene end was trimmed by 4 bases and the J gene end by 7 bases; junction bases not matched to a gene: 8. Germline CDR1 reads SGDLS; CDR2 reads YYNGEE. The CDR3 totals 14 residues. CDR3 protein: CASSKQGALGEAFF. CDR3 in DNA: TGTGCCAGCAGCAAACAGGGGGCCCTGGGTGAAGCTTTCTTT.

J is TRBJ1-4 and V is TRBV3-1 (or the pseudogene TRBV3-2), with 10 nucleotides matching TRBD1. The germline V gene has CDR1 LGHDT and CDR2 YNNKEL (reference sequence). The CDR3 runs to 13 residues. J gave up 11 bases and V 4 bases, and 4 bases lay outside the gene matches. The CDR3 loop reads CASSLRTGGKLFF. The CDR3 DNA is TGTGCCAGCAGCCTCCGGACAGGGGGGAAACTGTTTTTT.

The gene calls are TRBV29-1 and TRBJ1-4, with a weak D call TRBD1 (5 bases). This CDR3 has 12 amino acids. Germline loops: CDR1 SQVTM, CDR2 ANQGSEA. V gave up 5 bases and J gave up 4 bases, with 8 bases separating them. Here the CDR3 DNA reads TGCAGCGTTAGCAGGGATAATGAAAAACTGTTTTTT. Translated, it gives CSVSRDNEKLFF.

This chain joins TRBV6-5 and TRBJ2-7, with D possibly TRBD1 on 6 matching bases. The germline V gene encodes CDR1 MNHEY and CDR2 SVGAGI. The V gene lost 6 bases and the J gene lost 2 bases, with 14 bases spanning the gap. The CDR3 has 14 amino acids. The CDR3 is CASRSGTQPYEQYF. For the CDR3, the DNA is TGTGCCAGCAGATCCGGGACACAGCCCTACGAGCAGTACTTC.

This rearrangement joins TRBV18 to TRBJ1-5; no definite D call. V shed 0 bases and J shed 6 bases, with 12 bases lying between them. The germline CDR1 and CDR2 sequences are KGHSH and LQKENI. The CDR3 extends over 15 amino acids. CDR3 region: CASSPPRYSGQPQHF. For the CDR3, the DNA is TGTGCCAGCTCACCACCGAGGTATAGCGGTCAGCCCCAGCATTTT.

The chain carries TRBV13 and TRBJ2-7; 7 bases are shared with TRBD2. Germline CDR1 is PRHDT and CDR2 is FYEKMQ (reference sequence). CDR3 size: 14 residues. Trimming removed 3 bases from V and 7 bases from J; junction bases left unmatched: 9. Here the CDR3 reads CASSFRTRIGEQYF. The CDR3 region has the DNA TGTGCCAGCAGCTTCCGGACTAGGATTGGGGAGCAGTACTTC. The full variable domain, with the rest looked up from reference TRBV13 and TRBJ2-7, is AAGVIQSPRHLIKEKRETATLKCYPIPRHDTVYWYQQGPGQDPQFLISFYEKMQSDKGSIPDRFSAQQFSDYHSELNMSSLELGDSALYFCASSFRTRIGEQYFGPGTRLTVT.

This rearrangement joins TRBV27 to TRBJ2-7; the D is unclear. The V end was cut by 6 bases, the J end by 0 bases, with 6 bases between. CDR3 length: 12 residues. Per germline, CDR1 MNHEY and CDR2 SMNVEV (reference sequence). The CDR3 spells CASRPSSYEQYF. The CDR3 DNA reads TGTGCCAGCAGGCCTAGCTCCTACGAGCAGTACTTC.

This clone was detected many times. The chain combines TRBV4-1 with TRBJ1-1, with 7 bases fitting TRBD1. Germline V gene data show CDR1 as MGHRA and CDR2 as YSYEKL. The ends lost 4 bases at V and 5 bases at J; junction bases unmatched: 16. This CDR3 comprises 17 residues. The CDR3 DNA is TGCGCCAGCAGCCCCCCGGACGAGGGGGCGCGGAGGACTGAAGCTTTCTTT. As protein: CASSPPDEGARRTEAFF.